The source of this T cell receptor beta chain is a study of T cell repertoires in cytomegalovirus infection (dated by TCRdb to between 2018 and 2021). Regarding the research as a whole: Peptide stimulations targeted recently identified HLA-C-restricted CMV epitopes, whose presentation resists viral immunomodulation, together with well-studied HLA-B-restricted epitopes. Donor HLA type was relevant to the analysis, as public TCR beta signatures indicated carriage of CMV infection together with the matching HLA type. Broader findings and caveats from the paper: Cumulative frequency of public TCR beta family members discriminated carriers of CMV infection plus the relevant HLA type in this cohort and an independent approximately 370-donor cohort. The ex vivo response was dominated by HLA-C-restricted CMV-specific TCR beta clonotypes, and the single most frequent clonotype in two of eight donors was supplied by these HLA-C-restricted clonotypes.

Sequencing was carried out with an Illumina HiSeq 1500. The public reads were reprocessed in TCRdb via fastp at Q25 and MiXCR, keeping in-frame beta chains. Rows are combined by CDR3 protein, so each entry shows the most common genes and DNA. Present in this sample are 450,000 to 650,000 distinct CDR3 sequences, under 45% of which were seen just once. Of the sample, more than 40% is held by the ten largest clones. The treatment or condition tag for this specimen amounts to: in vitro stimulation with specific CMV peptide epitopes to enrich CMV-specific T cells. For this clonotype: The clone's antigen remains unknown. Per-base qualities were not stored, and no clone one base away is much larger.

Sequenced here: cultured PBMCs, sampled from culture after CMV antigen stimulation. This TCR derives from a human donor in good health (CMV status not recorded). Some clones in this sample may be carry-over from other donors' samples.

The nucleotides read TGTGCCAGCAGCTGGACGGAAAGCGCCGGGGAGCTGTTTTTT. This gives the protein CASSWTESAGELFF. The chain is made from TRBV5-4 and TRBJ2-2; the D gene is unclear. V is shortened by 3 bases, J by 6 bases, and the region joining them spans 12 bases. The CDR3 starts with the cysteine, ends with the phenylalanine, and has 14 residues. Only CDR3 DNA is held: 42 bases, read in frame from base 1. The germline V gene (reference sequence) gives CDR1 as SGHNT and CDR2 as YYREEE. The reference TRBV5-4 and TRBJ2-2 proteins fill in what lies around the CDR3, so the full variable domain reads ETGVTQSPTHLIKTRGQQVTLRCSSQSGHNTVSWYQQALGQGPQFIFQYYREEENGRGNFPPRFSGLQFPNYSSELNVNALELDDSALYLCASSWTESAGELFFGEGSRLTVL.